This is a list of T cell receptor beta chains from one sample in a study of beta chain features in type 1 diabetes. Repertoires were generated with immunoSEQ multiplex PCR, while TCRdb's copy carries only in-frame clones and drops some. The repertoire holds 250,000 to 300,000 clones, roughly 8% seen once, with 0.9% to 1.2% in the top ten. Sequencing was carried out using central memory CD4+ T cells from blood. The receptors come from a woman under 30 in good health. The CDR3 runs from the conserved cysteine through the conserved F or W. A D gene is named only where the DNA matches it firmly. Some rows have no size entry. The others give once, few or many, or a class for an expanded clone.

D	V	J	size	CDR3	DNA
.	TRBV19	TRBJ2-7	.	CASSISLGVSYEQYF	TGTGCCAGTAGTATAAGTTTGGGCGTCTCCTACGAGCAGTACTTC
.	TRBV5-6	TRBJ2-3	few	CASSLSGPQYF	TGTGCCAGCAGCTTGAGTGGGCCCCAGTATTTT
.	TRBV7-9	TRBJ2-7	few	CASSLGTYYEQYF	TGTGCCAGCAGCTTGGGGACTTACTACGAGCAGTACTTC
TRBD1	TRBV2	TRBJ1-5	few	CASSEQGGDEPQHF	TGTGCCAGCAGTGAACAGGGGGGTGACGAGCCCCAGCATTTT
TRBD1	TRBV5-1	TRBJ2-6	.	CASSPGQAGSGANVLTF	TGCGCCAGCAGTCCAGGACAGGCCGGCTCTGGGGCCAACGTCCTGACTTTC
.	TRBV4-1	TRBJ1-5	few	CASSQVAREAQHF	TGCGCCAGCAGCCAAGTAGCGCGGGAAGCCCAGCATTTT
.	TRBV7-2	TRBJ1-1	.	CASSLNRVNTEAFF	TGTGCCAGCAGCTTAAACAGGGTGAACACTGAAGCTTTCTTT
.	TRBV6-5	TRBJ2-2	.	CASSYSDRNTGELFF	TGTGCCAGCAGTTACTCGGACAGAAACACCGGGGAGCTGTTTTTT
TRBD1	TRBV10-2	TRBJ1-6	many	CASSLTGAHSPLHF	TGCGCCAGCAGTTTGACAGGGGCCCATTCACCCCTCCACTTT
.	TRBV5-1	TRBJ1-2	many	CASSWGPPGLLNYGYTF	TGCGCCAGCAGCTGGGGGCCCCCGGGGCTCCTTAACTATGGCTACACCTTC
.	TRBV9	TRBJ2-1	.	CASSDRQDGNFGEQFF	TGTGCCAGCAGCGATCGACAGGATGGGAATTTTGGTGAGCAGTTCTTC
.	TRBV5-4	TRBJ1-2	.	CASSSDGVGSGYTF	TGTGCCAGCAGCTCCGACGGTGTAGGATCCGGCTACACCTTC
TRBD1	TRBV7-2	TRBJ2-4	few	CASSLKGGDTKNIQYF	TGTGCCAGCAGCTTAAAAGGGGGCGATACCAAAAACATTCAGTACTTC
.	TRBV4-3	TRBJ2-1	few	CASSQDLWREQFF	TGCGCCAGCAGCCAAGATTTGTGGAGGGAGCAGTTCTTC
.	TRBV5-1	TRBJ1-1	.	CASSLEGDLNTEAFF	TGCGCCAGCAGCTTGGAAGGGGACCTGAACACTGAAGCTTTCTTT
.	TRBV5-1	TRBJ2-5	few	CASSLAFETQYF	TGCGCCAGCAGCTTGGCCTTCGAGACCCAGTACTTC
.	TRBV6-5	TRBJ1-1	few	CASSYSSRPNTEAFF	TGTGCCAGCAGTTACTCATCGAGGCCGAACACTGAAGCTTTCTTT
.	TRBV7-2	TRBJ2-5	few	CASSFYGLRETQYF	TGTGCCAGCAGCTTTTATGGACTTAGAGAGACCCAGTACTTC
TRBD2	TRBV9	TRBJ2-5	once	CASSVGVGGSPQETQYF	TGTGCCAGCAGCGTAGGGGTCGGGGGGTCTCCACAAGAGACCCAGTACTTC
TRBD2	TRBV5-6	TRBJ2-3	few	CASSSRLAGLTDTQYF	TGTGCCAGCAGCTCCCGACTAGCGGGCCTCACAGATACGCAGTATTTT
.	TRBV27	TRBJ1-5	.	CASSLKGRNQPQHF	TGTGCCAGCAGTTTGAAAGGTCGCAATCAGCCCCAGCATTTT
.	TRBV18	TRBJ1-6	few	CASSQHGDSNSPLHF	TGTGCCAGCTCCCAACATGGTGACAGTAATTCACCCCTCCACTTT
TRBD1	TRBV28	TRBJ1-5	once	CASSGGMGQGGNQPQHF	TGTGCCAGCAGTGGGGGGATGGGACAGGGAGGCAATCAGCCCCAGCATTTT
.	TRBV7-2	TRBJ1-2	.	CASSLVSRDGGYTF	TGTGCCAGCAGCTTAGTGTCCAGGGACGGCGGCTACACCTTC
.	TRBV28	TRBJ1-5	few	CASREPFWGRGRGNQPQHF	TGTGCCAGCAGGGAACCCTTTTGGGGTCGTGGTCGGGGCAATCAGCCCCAGCATTTT
.	TRBV5-4	TRBJ1-3	once	CASSFPSGSGNTIYF	TGTGCCAGCAGCTTCCCCTCGGGGTCTGGAAACACCATATATTTT
.	TRBV14	TRBJ2-3	many	CASSQIIGSTDTQYF	TGTGCCAGCAGCCAGATTATCGGGAGCACAGATACGCAGTATTTT
.	TRBV10-3	TRBJ2-3	few	CAISGLQAASTDTQYF	TGTGCCATCAGTGGGCTCCAGGCAGCGAGCACAGATACGCAGTATTTT
.	TRBV7-9	TRBJ2-5	many	CASSRLGHGETQYF	TGTGCCAGCAGCAGGTTGGGACACGGAGAGACCCAGTACTTC
TRBD2	TRBV7-3	TRBJ2-3	.	CASIAGASPDTQYF	TGTGCCAGCATAGCGGGGGCCAGCCCAGATACGCAGTATTTT
.	TRBV2	TRBJ2-5	.	CASIEGREETQYF	TGTGCCAGCATAGAGGGGCGGGAAGAGACCCAGTACTTC
TRBD1	TRBV7-2	TRBJ1-5	few	CASSIRGEQPQHF	TGTGCCAGCAGCATCAGGGGGGAACAGCCCCAGCATTTT
TRBD1	TRBV7-9	TRBJ2-6	.	CASSRTGQISGANVLTF	TGTGCCAGCAGCCGGACAGGTCAAATCTCTGGGGCCAACGTCCTGACTTTC
.	TRBV5-4	TRBJ1-2	.	CASSLAGGPGYTF	TGTGCCAGCAGCTTGGCCGGGGGCCCTGGCTACACCTTC
TRBD2	TRBV11-3	TRBJ2-7	few	CASRTSSGYEQYF	TGTGCCAGCCGAACTTCTAGCGGCTACGAGCAGTACTTC
.	TRBV5-4	TRBJ1-5	.	CASSLGPDAPQHF	TGTGCCAGCAGCTTGGGGCCAGACGCGCCCCAGCATTTT
.	TRBV6-1	TRBJ1-5	.	CASNKDSNQPQHF	TGTGCCAGCAATAAGGACAGCAATCAGCCCCAGCATTTT
.	TRBV18	TRBJ2-1	.	CASSPDQGYEQFF	TGTGCCAGCTCACCGGACCAGGGGTATGAGCAGTTCTTC
TRBD2	TRBV6-5	TRBJ2-7	.	CASSYAAGGTYEQYF	TGTGCCAGCAGTTACGCGGCGGGAGGGACCTACGAGCAGTACTTC
.	TRBV5-1	TRBJ1-5	many	CASTKTGGEQPQHF	TGCGCCAGCACCAAAACCGGGGGAGAACAGCCCCAGCATTTT
.	TRBV27	TRBJ2-3	.	CASSFIRTDTQYF	TGTGCCAGCAGTTTTATTAGAACAGATACGCAGTATTTT
TRBD1	TRBV4-1	TRBJ1-4	few	CASSLTWTGGREKLFF	TGCGCCAGCAGCCTTACTTGGACAGGAGGTCGGGAAAAACTGTTTTTT
.	TRBV4-1	TRBJ2-1	.	CASSQDRATSPYNEQFF	TGCGCCAGCAGCCAAGACAGGGCGACGTCTCCTTACAATGAGCAGTTCTTC
.	TRBV23-1	TRBJ2-5	many	CASSHRGPRPGETQYF	TGCGCCAGCAGTCATCGGGGACCGAGGCCAGGGGAGACCCAGTACTTC
.	TRBV30	TRBJ2-5	.	CAWSPGGLGAQYF	TGTGCCTGGAGTCCCGGGGGCCTCGGGGCCCAGTACTTC
TRBD2	TRBV30	TRBJ2-5	.	CAWSVGVAGSQETQYF	TGTGCCTGGAGTGTAGGGGTAGCGGGAAGCCAAGAGACCCAGTACTTC
.	TRBV29-1	TRBJ2-1	few	CSVSIGPSSYNEQFF	TGCAGCGTTTCTATCGGACCCAGCTCCTACAATGAGCAGTTCTTC
.	TRBV27	TRBJ1-1	.	CASLRRGNTEAFF	TGTGCCAGCCTACGACGGGGGAACACTGAAGCTTTCTTT
.	TRBV5-8	TRBJ1-1	few	CASSLQGIGAFF	TGTGCCAGCAGCCTACAGGGAATCGGTGCTTTCTTT
.	TRBV7-2	TRBJ1-5	.	CASSPGANQPQHF	TGTGCCAGCAGCCCCGGGGCAAATCAGCCCCAGCATTTT
.	TRBV5-1	TRBJ1-5	few	CASSLALEDYSNQPQHF	TGCGCCAGCAGCTTGGCCCTAGAGGATTATAGCAATCAGCCCCAGCATTTT